Below are 30 T cell receptor beta chains sequenced from a single sample in a study of blood T cell repertoires in COVID-19. The method was immunoSEQ multiplex PCR; TCRdb's version includes in-frame clones alone and lacks a portion of them. The sample carries 100,000 to 150,000 clones, 90% to 95% recorded once. Sequencing was done on a sample of peripheral blood. The source of these receptors is a middle-aged man with COVID-19, enrolled during active disease.

The chain uses TRBV9 and TRBJ2-2; TRBD1 matches at 8 bases. The germline V gene has CDR1 SGDLS and CDR2 YYNGEE. The trim removed 3 bases at V and 5 bases at J, leaving 9 bases unmatched. This CDR3 region has 16 residues. CDR3 in amino acids: CASSARTGFETGELFF. CDR3 nucleotide sequence: TGTGCCAGCAGCGCCCGGACAGGGTTTGAGACCGGGGAGCTGTTTTTT.

The gene calls are TRBV5-1 and TRBJ2-7; the D is unclear. Germline loops: CDR1 SGHRS, CDR2 YFSETQ. The CDR3 is made up of 14 amino acids. Trimming stripped 1 base from V and 3 bases from J, with 11 bases between. CDR3 region: CASSLRTINYEQYF. Here the CDR3 DNA reads TGCGCCAGCAGCTTGAGAACAATAAACTACGAGCAGTACTTC.

This chain links TRBV4-1 with TRBJ2-7; D not resolved. The CDR3 has 16 residues. With 1 base removed from V and 0 bases from J, the gap between germline ends came to 13 bases. Germline lookup yields CDR1 MGHRA and CDR2 YSYEKL. The DNA for the CDR3 is TGCGCCAGCAGCCAAGTGAACCTTGTGAGCTCCTACGAGCAGTACTTC. It translates to CASSQVNLVSSYEQYF.

The chain links TRBV18 to TRBJ1-2, with D possibly being TRBD1 (5 bases). The CDR3 consists of 14 residues. The germline gives CDR1 KGHSH, CDR2 LQKENI. V gave up 2 bases and J gave up 6 bases, with 13 bases separating them. The CDR3 loop is CASSPSTGDDGYTF. The CDR3 DNA reads as TGTGCCAGCTCACCATCGACGGGGGATGATGGCTACACCTTC.

The J gene is TRBJ2-1, the V gene TRBV9; perhaps TRBD2 as D (5 bases). The CDR3 covers 14 residues. Germline V gene sequence: CDR1 SGDLS, CDR2 YYNGEE. V lost 1 base to trimming and J lost 9 bases, with 14 bases between them. CDR3 region: CASSVSDLAGEQFF. The CDR3 nucleotides read TGTGCCAGCAGCGTATCCGACCTAGCTGGTGAGCAGTTCTTC.

CDR3 amino acids: CATSYSGTSTDTQYF. The CDR3 nucleotides read TGTGCCACCAGTTATAGCGGAACTAGCACAGATACGCAGTATTTT. The chain carries TRBV24-1 and TRBJ2-3, with D possibly being TRBD2 (6 bases). The CDR3 extends over 15 amino acids. CDR1 KGHDR and CDR2 SFDVKD come from the germline V gene. V gave up 6 bases and J gave up 0 bases, with 12 bases separating them.

V is TRBV5-1 and J is TRBJ2-4; TRBD1 matches at 11 bases. The CDR3 sequence is 14 residues long. The germline V gene encodes CDR1 SGHRS and CDR2 YFSETQ. Trimming at V came to 4 bases and at J to 6 bases, leaving 3 bases not matched to a gene. The CDR3 coding sequence is TGCGCCAGCAGCCCCGGGACAGGGGGAAACATTCAGTACTTC. Encoded protein: CASSPGTGGNIQYF.

The J gene is TRBJ2-1, the V gene TRBV19; a possible D gene is TRBD2 (6 bases). This CDR3 is built from 14 residues. Trimming cost V 4 bases and J 4 bases, with 11 bases left between them. The germline CDR1 and CDR2 sequences are LNHDA and SQIVND (reference sequence). In nucleotides, the CDR3 is TGTGCCAGTAGTACCCGGGACTTATACAATGAGCAGTTCTTC. Translating gives CASSTRDLYNEQFF.

This clone was recorded once. At one of its ends the junction is not consistent with the germline gene, which may arise from a read error. This sequence joins TRBV7-7 and TRBJ2-2, with D possibly TRBD1 on 6 matching bases. The germline V gene encodes CDR1 SSHAT and CDR2 FNYEAQ (reference sequence). The length of the CDR3 is 14 residues. The CDR3 region is CASSLRGNTGELFF. CDR3 nucleotides: TGTGCTAGCAGCCTCAGGGGGAACACCGGGGAGCTGTTTTTT.

This clone was counted a single time. The chain joins TRBV15 to TRBJ1-2, with 7 bases matching TRBD1. This CDR3 contains 15 residues. J gave up 4 bases and V 0 bases, and 5 bases lay outside the gene matches. Germline CDR1 and CDR2: LNHNV and YYDKDF (reference sequence). In nucleotides, the CDR3 is TGTGCCACCAGCAGAGATGTGGACAGGCCCTATGGCTACACCTTC. Translation: CATSRDVDRPYGYTF.

The chain joins TRBV7-2 to TRBJ1-5, with D possibly being TRBD1 (5 bases). Trimming stripped 5 bases from V and 2 bases from J, with 10 bases between. The CDR3 loop spans 14 amino acids. The V gene's germline CDR1 is SGHTA and CDR2 FQGNSA. The CDR3 nucleotides read TGTGCCAGCAGCCAGGGATATGGCAATCAGCCCCAGCATTTT. It encodes CASSQGYGNQPQHF.

The V call is TRBV29-1, the J call TRBJ1-1; D gene unclear. Germline V CDR1 and CDR2: SQVTM, ANQGSEA. The CDR3 has 14 amino acids. The V end was cut by 1 base, the J end by 5 bases, with 14 bases between. As DNA, the CDR3 is TGCAGCGTTGAAGTACTGACGGCGGGAACTGAAGCTTTCTTT. The encoded protein is CSVEVLTAGTEAFF.

The chain recombines TRBV6-5 with TRBJ2-2; D might be TRBD2 (5 bases). Trimming took 2 bases from V and 6 from J, leaving 10 bases between them. This CDR3 has 14 amino acids. Germline V CDR1 and CDR2: MNHEY, SVGAGI. CDR3 region: CASSYLRTAGELFF. CDR3 nucleotide sequence: TGTGCCAGCAGTTACCTTAGGACTGCCGGGGAGCTGTTTTTT.

This chain uses TRBV5-5 with TRBJ2-1; 7 nucleotides agree with TRBD2. CDR3 size: 15 residues. Looked up from germline, CDR1 is SGHKS and CDR2 is YYEKEE (reference sequence). Germline trimming cut 4 bases from V and 0 bases from J; bases unmatched to any gene: 4. The chain's CDR3 is CASSPTSDSYNEQFF. In DNA form, the CDR3 reads TGTGCCAGCAGCCCAACTAGCGACTCCTACAATGAGCAGTTCTTC.

The chain links TRBV12-5 to TRBJ2-3, with D possibly TRBD2 on 6 matching bases. This CDR3 is built from 13 residues. Germline V gene data show CDR1 as LGHNT and CDR2 as FRNRAP. V was trimmed by 6 bases and J by 5 bases, leaving 12 bases between them. In DNA, the CDR3 is TGTGCTAGTGGGCGGGGTACCAAAGATACGCAGTATTTT. Encoded protein: CASGRGTKDTQYF.

The genes are TRBV7-9 and TRBJ1-6; a possible D gene is TRBD1 (5 bases). CDR3 length equals 13 residues. V was trimmed by 5 bases and J by 8 bases, leaving 10 bases between them. The germline V gene encodes CDR1 SEHNR and CDR2 FQNEAQ (reference sequence). Written as DNA, the CDR3 is TGTGCCAGCAGCACCAGGGAAGATTCACCCCTCCACTTT. Its protein is CASSTREDSPLHF.

V is TRBV10-3 and J is TRBJ1-1; 7 bases are a match to TRBD1. Germline assignment: CDR1 ENHRY and CDR2 SYGVKD. The CDR3 covers 14 residues. J lost 2 bases, V lost 11 bases, and 11 bases had no gene match. Here the CDR3 reads CAVASQGLNTEAFF. The CDR3 nucleotides are TGTGCCGTCGCTTCACAGGGGCTTAACACTGAAGCTTTCTTT.

The genes are TRBV30 and TRBJ2-2, with 7 bases lining up with TRBD2. The germline V gene has CDR1 GTSNPN and CDR2 SVGIG (reference sequence). The J segment lost 3 bases and the V segment lost 4 bases, leaving 5 bases of the junction unmatched. The CDR3 extends over 14 amino acids. This CDR3 is CAWMASGDTGELFF. The CDR3 DNA reads as TGTGCCTGGATGGCTAGCGGAGACACCGGGGAGCTGTTTTTT.

V gene TRBV5-5 combines with J gene TRBJ1-1; 8 bases align to TRBD1. The length of the CDR3 is 15 residues. The germline V gene encodes CDR1 SGHKS and CDR2 YYEKEE (reference sequence). The V gene end was trimmed by 3 bases and the J gene end by 5 bases; junction bases not matched to a gene: 9. The CDR3 sequence is CASSSGPNRGTEAFF. The CDR3 bases are TGTGCCAGCAGCTCCGGGCCCAACAGGGGGACTGAAGCTTTCTTT.

This clone was counted only a few times. The chain links TRBV6-4 to TRBJ2-7, with D perhaps matching TRBD1 (6 bases). In germline, CDR1 is MRHNA, CDR2 SNTAGT. With 6 bases removed from V and 7 bases from J, the gap between germline ends came to 28 bases. The CDR3 loop spans 17 amino acids. This chain's CDR3 is CASRSNTGLHVSNEQYF. The CDR3, as DNA: TGTGCCAGCAGGTCGAATACAGGGTTACACGTCTCGAATGAGCAGTACTTC.

The sample holds one count of this clone. The chain carries TRBV9 and TRBJ2-3, with TRBD2 matching over 8 bases. The length of the CDR3 is 18 residues. The germline gives CDR1 SGDLS, CDR2 YYNGEE. V shed 4 bases, J shed 2 bases, and the junction held 15 bases outside the gene matches. The CDR3 DNA reads as TGTGCCAGCAGCTTACCTATCTCGAGCGGGAGCCCCACAGATACGCAGTATTTT. This sequence encodes CASSLPISSGSPTDTQYF.

V and J are TRBV14 and TRBJ2-5; 7 bases line up with TRBD1. Trimming removed 4 bases from V and 2 bases from J; junction bases left unmatched: 7. Germline-derived CDR1 and CDR2 are SGHDN and FVKESK. The CDR3 length is 15 residues. The CDR3 is CASSRVGGQQETQYF. The CDR3 coding sequence is TGTGCCAGCAGCCGAGTAGGGGGACAGCAAGAGACCCAGTACTTC.

V gene TRBV5-1 combines with J gene TRBJ2-7; perhaps TRBD1 as D (6 bases). Trimming shortened V by 3 bases and J by 0 bases, and 10 bases separated the two germline ends. Germline V lookup: CDR1 SGHRS, CDR2 YFSETQ. The CDR3 contains 14 residues. Here the CDR3 DNA reads TGCGCCAGCAGCTCCACAGGGTTCTCCTACGAGCAGTACTTC. Protein sequence: CASSSTGFSYEQYF.

The chain combines TRBV14 with TRBJ2-3; the match to TRBD2 covers 10 bases. The CDR3 contains 14 residues. Germline V gives CDR1 SGHDN, CDR2 FVKESK. The V gene end was trimmed by 2 bases and the J gene end by 12 bases; junction bases not matched to a gene: 8. CDR3 residues: CASSQPQLAGLQYF. CDR3 nucleotide sequence: TGTGCCAGCAGCCAACCTCAACTAGCGGGATTACAGTATTTT.

The V gene is TRBV6-6, the J gene TRBJ1-4; weak D call: TRBD1 (5 bases). Per the germline V gene, CDR1 is MNHNY and CDR2 is SVGAGI (reference sequence). The CDR3 covers 13 residues. The V end lost 4 bases, the J end lost 8 bases, and 11 bases lay between the germline ends. CDR3 DNA: TGTGCCAGCAGTTCCCAGGGTGAGGAAAAACTGTTTTTT. Its protein is CASSSQGEEKLFF.

J is TRBJ2-3 and V is TRBV10-3; a weak D match, TRBD2 (5 bases). V lost 8 bases to trimming and J lost 1 base, with 7 bases between them. The CDR3 loop spans 12 amino acids. Germline values: CDR1 ENHRY, CDR2 SYGVKD. The CDR3 region has the DNA TGTGCCATCGCCGGGGGCACAGATACGCAGTATTTT. This gives the protein CAIAGGTDTQYF.

This chain links TRBV27 with TRBJ2-4; 13 bases line up with TRBD2. V lost 5 bases to trimming and J lost 0 bases; unmatched junction nucleotides: 4. The CDR3 covers 17 residues. Germline V CDR1 and CDR2: MNHEY, SMNVEV (reference sequence). CDR3 sequence reads: CASSGLAGALAKNIQYF. CDR3 nucleotides: TGTGCCAGCAGTGGACTAGCGGGAGCCTTAGCCAAAAACATTCAGTACTTC.

The chain joins TRBV6-2 or TRBV6-3 to TRBJ2-1, with 8 positions matching TRBD2. The CDR3 is made up of 17 amino acids. Germline V gene sequence: CDR1 MNHEY, CDR2 SVGEGT. The junction had 8 bases not matched to a gene; V was cut back by 4 bases and J by 0 bases. CDR3 sequence: CASSSKLAASSYNEQFF. The CDR3 nucleotides read TGTGCCAGCAGTTCCAAACTAGCGGCGAGCTCCTACAATGAGCAGTTCTTC.

The chain couples TRBV12-3 or TRBV12-4 to TRBJ2-1; the D is unclear. There are 13 residues in the CDR3. Trimming removed 1 base from V and 6 bases from J, with 7 bases in between. The CDR3 DNA reads as TGTGCCAGCAGTTTAGGACAAGGCAATGAGCAGTTCTTC. Protein product: CASSLGQGNEQFF.

The chain employs TRBV27 and TRBJ2-3; 8 bases are a match to TRBD2. V was pared by 0 bases and J by 2 bases, with 10 bases of the junction left unmatched. This CDR3 has 18 amino acids. Germline-derived CDR1 and CDR2 are MNHEY and SMNVEV (reference sequence). As DNA, the CDR3 is TGTGCCAGCAGTTTATCTACCCCTCTAGCGGGCCTCACAGATACGCAGTATTTT. It is translated as CASSLSTPLAGLTDTQYF.